These T cell receptor beta chains were read from a single sample in a study of radiotherapy plus CTLA-4 blockade in lung cancer. Sequencing was performed with immunoSEQ multiplex PCR; in TCRdb, only in-frame clones are kept and a portion is missing. The table lists around 53,000 clones, about 86% of them singletons, with around a sixth in the top ten. The sequenced sample was peripheral blood, obtained from a patient treated with radiotherapy plus ipilimumab. These TCRs come from a human donor with non-small cell lung cancer that progressed on radiotherapy plus ipilimumab. Some clones in this sample may be carry-over from other donors' samples. Both conserved end residues are trimmed from each CDR3.

J | V | CDR3
TRBJ2-4 | TRBV11-2 | ASSLLAGVLDIQY
TRBJ2-3 | TRBV7-2 | ASSPQDRPRTDTQY
TRBJ1-3 | TRBV13 | ASSLTGQPSGNTIY
TRBJ1-2 | TRBV19 | ASSIDWASGAPNYGYT
TRBJ1-6 | TRBV5-5 | ASRRQGNSPLH
TRBJ2-3 | TRBV5-1 | ASSLGGLTTDTQY
TRBJ1-2 | TRBV9 | ASSPRQYVTHPYGYT
TRBJ1-1 | TRBV18 | ASSRLTTGQKFQNTEAF
TRBJ1-1 | TRBV30 | AWSAETGTEAF
TRBJ2-2 | TRBV5-1 | ASSVENPGELF
TRBJ1-4 | TRBV18 | ASSPNGAGQGEKLF
TRBJ1-2 | TRBV10-3 | AITTGQGLYGYT
TRBJ2-7 | TRBV7-7 | ASSLQISSYEQY
TRBJ2-7 | TRBV7-2 | ASSYPDRGLFEQY
TRBJ2-3 | TRBV7-2 | ASSLASIAGLGDTQY
TRBJ1-1 | TRBV30 | AWSSGQGYTEAF
TRBJ1-1 | TRBV5-1 | ASSSHRNRQANTEAF
TRBJ2-1 | TRBV4-3 | ASRASGSDEQF
TRBJ2-3 | TRBV4-2 | ASSHTSGHTDTQY
TRBJ2-6 | TRBV9 | ASSVDLANSGANVLT
TRBJ1-6 | TRBV27 | ASSLKGVSPLH
- | TRBV6-1 | ASSEGSWGAGVAREQY
TRBJ2-7 | TRBV2 | ASRYSYEQY
TRBJ1-4 | TRBV4-1 | ASSQVGQGSVKLF
TRBJ2-1 | TRBV12-5 | ASGRVGLAGDNEQF
TRBJ2-7 | TRBV27 | ASSLSGGYEQY
TRBJ2-1 | TRBV4-3 | ASSQGSASSYNEQF
TRBJ2-5 | TRBV5-4 | ASSLAETQY
TRBJ1-2 | TRBV6-1 | ASSEVQGRYGYT
TRBJ2-1 | TRBV5-1 | ASSSDRDFYNEQF
TRBJ1-4 | TRBV19 | ASRSGQPVYNEKLF
TRBJ2-3 | TRBV9 | ASSVGGADTQY
TRBJ2-3 | TRBV27 | ASRHWVLAGVVDTQY
TRBJ1-2 | TRBV9 | ASSVGRGQGYGYT
TRBJ2-3 | TRBV4-1 | ASSQERGGWGTRGDTQY
TRBJ1-4 | TRBV19 | ASSNLLDRDPRKLF
TRBJ2-7 | TRBV28 | ASSLLSSREQY
TRBJ2-1 | TRBV7-2 | ASRLASLNEQF
TRBJ1-2 | TRBV20-1 | IALHYGYT
TRBJ2-7 | TRBV19 | ASSIDSGTSYEQY
TRBJ2-1 | TRBV11-2 | ASSVGSGAYNEQF
TRBJ2-3 | TRBV6-6 | ASSYPLAGGTDTQY
TRBJ2-3 | TRBV15 | ATSRSGRGTDTQY
TRBJ2-2 | TRBV19 | ASSLIVFAGELF
TRBJ2-1 | TRBV2 | ASSSTRNEQF
TRBJ2-7 | TRBV27 | ASSIDRGYEQY
TRBJ2-2 | TRBV10-3 | AISAKGAVSGELF
TRBJ2-7 | TRBV19 | ASTAGPGTSIYEQY
TRBJ2-1 | TRBV11-2 | ASSLLAGGPYNEQF
TRBJ2-5 | TRBV11-2 | ASSQTQHGEGETQY
TRBJ2-7 | TRBV7-2 | ASSRSRDNSDEQY
TRBJ2-5 | TRBV7-6 | ASSLSIPTSGETQY
TRBJ2-5 | TRBV5-1 | ASSRGTGGQETQY
TRBJ2-7 | TRBV27 | ASSLWSSGGPTYEQY
TRBJ2-7 | TRBV11-2 | ASSLDHSDYSYEQY